This T cell receptor (beta chain) emerged from a study of blood T cell repertoires in COVID-19. Study at large: Researchers got acute and convalescent COVID-19 samples from the United States, Italy and Spain. PBMCs, B-cell-depleted T cells, or T cells were the source of the cDNA or gDNA that made up the material.

Germline trimming cut 2 bases from V and 0 bases from J; bases unmatched to any gene: 4. The CDR3 loop spans 16 amino acids. The germline gives CDR1 MNHNY, CDR2 SVGAGI (reference sequence). Per the study methods: Amplified reference gene primers provided the basis for estimating nucleated cell counts. Clones were read by immunoSEQ multiplex PCR, and TCRdb kept only the in-frame ones, dropping some. D and trimming come from the DNA, and the V and J calls and clone size come from that table. This sample has roughly 56,000 clones, with around 85% found just once. The sequenced material came from peripheral blood. J is TRBJ1-3 and V is TRBV6-6; 7 bases align to TRBD1. The clonotype comes from a human donor in a cohort sampled during active COVID-19. In DNA form, the CDR3 reads TGTGCCAGCAGTTACCGCTGGACAGGCTCTGGAAACACCATATATTTT. Translating gives CASSYRWTGSGNTIYF.